The clone carrying this T cell receptor (beta chain) rates as medium-sized (0.01 to 0.1%). Its antigen is currently unknown. Unsorted bulk tissue of roughly 19-30 mg yielded co-extracted RNA and DNA. Patients underwent surgical resection for primary liver carcinoma. None of the patients had received treatment, and all had chronic HBV infection. This sample is drawn from a study of tumor-infiltrating lymphocytes in primary liver carcinoma. Background on the study: In every tissue type, samples returned a similar yield of roughly 3.5 to 8 million productive TCRbeta reads. General study findings and limits: Tumor top-250-clone fractions significantly exceeded those of blood (p = 0.039).

Total RNA (roughly 530 ng) served as template for TCR beta cDNA synthesis primed by a constant-region primer. Modified slightly, ARM-PCR produced TCR beta libraries over three nested multiplex PCR rounds. From the multiplex PCR reads, TCRdb called clonotypes with MiXCR, one entry per CDR3 protein. The profile shows over 75,000 distinct CDR3 sequences, about 70% of them singletons. This TCR was sampled from a man aged 35-49 years with primary liver carcinoma and hepatitis B virus infection. Specimen: tumor-adjacent normal liver tissue.

The CDR3 region is CASSAHRGRLDTQYF. For the CDR3, the DNA is TGTGCCAGCAGCGCGCACAGGGGGCGCTTAGATACGCAGTATTTT. V and J are TRBV11-2 and TRBJ2-3; TRBD1 matches at 9 bases. CDR3 length: 15 amino acids. Germline V gene sequence: CDR1 SGHAT, CDR2 FQNNGV. The V segment lost 5 bases and the J segment 5 bases; nucleotides outside the gene matches: 8.